This T cell receptor (beta chain) was found in a study of T-cell reconstitution after alpha-beta-depleted transplantation in children. Findings and limits, study-wide: Among T cells one year after transplant, newly produced cells accounted for most counts and diversity.

Ten or more counts support this clonotype. The antigen is unknown. A junction boundary mismatches the germline segment, possibly from a read error. TCRbeta library construction was performed incorporating unique molecular identifiers. TCRdb passed the PCR reads through MiXCR, listing each CDR3 protein once. The sample gives over 90,000 distinct CDR3 sequences, 4.5% to 7.5% of which show up once; roughly 5.5% is in the top ten. Material: PBMCs, mostly from graft donor cells, obtained 60 days after TCRalphabeta/CD19-depleted stem cell transplant. This sequence originates from a female patient between 2 and 15 years old who had a stem cell transplant for Fanconi anemia, so the T cells may come from the graft donor.

CDR3 protein: CASSLVTDTQYF. In DNA, the CDR3 is TGTGCCAGCAGCTTAGTGACCGATACGCAGTATTTT. The chain links TRBV5-1 to TRBJ2-3; D is unclear. The CDR3 totals 12 residues. Germline V gene sequence: CDR1 SGHRS, CDR2 YFSETQ.